This TCR beta chain derives from a study of blood T cell repertoires in COVID-19. Assay: immunoSEQ multiplex PCR; the TCRdb copy retains only in-frame clones and omits some. The repertoire holds about half a million clones, with 80% to 90% as singletons. With 5 bases clipped from V and 3 bases from J, the junction kept 21 bases outside the gene matches. The CDR3 covers 20 residues. CDR1 is SGHDN, CDR2 FVKESK, per germline. The chain uses TRBV14 and TRBJ2-7, with TRBD2 matching over 11 bases. This clonotype was sampled from a human donor in a cohort sampled during active COVID-19. The source material was peripheral blood. The CDR3 is CASSYGWAGGTSGSNYEQYF. The CDR3 DNA follows: TGTGCCAGCAGCTATGGCTGGGCAGGGGGAACTAGCGGGAGTAACTACGAGCAGTACTTC.